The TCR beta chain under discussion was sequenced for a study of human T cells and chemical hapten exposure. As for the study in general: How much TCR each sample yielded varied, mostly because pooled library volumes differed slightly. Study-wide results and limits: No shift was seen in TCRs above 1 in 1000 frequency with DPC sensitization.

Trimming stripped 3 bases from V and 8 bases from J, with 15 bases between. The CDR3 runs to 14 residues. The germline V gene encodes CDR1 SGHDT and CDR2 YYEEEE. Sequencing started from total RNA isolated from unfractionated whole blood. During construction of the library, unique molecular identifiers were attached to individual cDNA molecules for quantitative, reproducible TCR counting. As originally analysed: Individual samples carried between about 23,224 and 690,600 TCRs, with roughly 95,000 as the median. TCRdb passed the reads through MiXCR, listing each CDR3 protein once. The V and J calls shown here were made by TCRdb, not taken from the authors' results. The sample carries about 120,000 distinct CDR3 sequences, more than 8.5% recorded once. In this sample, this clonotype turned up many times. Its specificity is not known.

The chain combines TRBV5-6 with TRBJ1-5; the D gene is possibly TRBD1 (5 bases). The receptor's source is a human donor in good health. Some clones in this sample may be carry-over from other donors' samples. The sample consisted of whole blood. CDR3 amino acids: CASSSQGFEKPQHF. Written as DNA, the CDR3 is TGTGCCAGCAGCTCCCAGGGTTTTGAAAAGCCCCAGCATTTT.